This passage covers 25 T cell receptor beta chains from one sample sequenced in a study of radiotherapy plus CTLA-4 blockade in lung cancer. The table came from immunoSEQ multiplex PCR; TCRdb's copy has only in-frame clones and leaves some out. The table has approximately 30,000 clones, approximately 77% seen once. The material sequenced was peripheral blood, taken from a patient treated with radiotherapy plus ipilimumab. The receptors stem from a human donor with non-small cell lung cancer whose response to radiotherapy plus ipilimumab could not be evaluated.

The CDR3 DNA reads TGTGCCAGCAGCTTAGCGCAGCTAGTCGGGTCAGAGACCCAGTACTTC. Translation: CASSLAQLVGSETQYF. The chain has TRBV7-9 and TRBJ2-5; D gene ambiguous. The CDR3 length is 16 residues. The ends were cut back, 0 bases at V and 4 bases at J, with 15 bases in the middle. The germline CDR1 and CDR2 sequences are SEHNR and FQNEAQ (reference sequence).

This chain links TRBV16 with TRBJ1-5; D unclear. The V and J ends lost 4 bases and 0 bases respectively, with 4 bases between them. Germline lookup yields CDR1 KGHSY and CDR2 FQNENV. The CDR3 contains 13 residues. In DNA, the CDR3 is TGTGCCAGCAGCCCTAGTAGCAATCAGCCCCAGCATTTT. Residues: CASSPSSNQPQHF.

The genes are TRBV5-6 and TRBJ2-1; 14 positions match TRBD2. Germline CDR1 is SGHDT and CDR2 is YYEEEE. This CDR3 has 15 residues. Trimming removed 4 bases from V and 7 bases from J; junction bases left unmatched: 4. The CDR3 here is CASSGTSGSTNEQFF. The CDR3, as DNA: TGTGCCAGCAGCGGGACTAGCGGGAGTACAAATGAGCAGTTCTTC. The variable domain in full, with the rest retrieved from reference TRBV5-6 and TRBJ2-1, is DAGVTQSPTHLIKTRGQQVTLRCSPKSGHDTVSWYQQALGQGPQFIFQYYEEEERQRGNFPDRFSGHQFPNYSSELNVNALLLGDSALYLCASSGTSGSTNEQFFGPGTRLTVL.

This chain joins TRBV19 and TRBJ2-1; no firm D call. Trimming took off 3 bases at V and 0 bases at J, with 12 bases between the two ends. The germline V gene has CDR1 LNHDA and CDR2 SQIVND (reference sequence). This CDR3 comprises 16 residues. The CDR3 DNA follows: TGTGCCAGTAGTATGGGCAGGCCAAGCTCCTACAATGAGCAGTTCTTC. Translation gives CASSMGRPSSYNEQFF.

The V gene is TRBV6-5, the J gene TRBJ1-3, with D uncertain. CDR3 length: 16 amino acids. V shed 0 bases and J shed 4 bases, with 13 bases lying between them. CDR1 is MNHEY, CDR2 SVGAGI, per germline. The CDR3 coding sequence is TGTGCCAGCAGTTACTCGAGGGTGTTCCCGGGAAACACCATATATTTT. It specifies CASSYSRVFPGNTIYF.

The CDR3 nucleotides read TGTGCCAGCAGTTACCCCGGGGGTAGGAGGTACGAGCAGTACTTC. Amino acid sequence: CASSYPGGRRYEQYF. J is TRBJ2-5 and V is TRBV6-6; D may be TRBD2 (6 bases). The closer fit of TRBJ2-7 to the DNA end suggests the J call may be wrong. Germline CDR1 reads MNHNY; CDR2 reads SVGAGI (reference sequence). This CDR3 has 15 residues.

The chain employs TRBV18 and TRBJ2-1; 8 bases align to TRBD1. The CDR3 sequence is 17 residues long. The germline V gene encodes CDR1 KGHSH and CDR2 LQKENI. V shed 4 bases and J 1 base; nucleotides not matched to a gene: 9. CDR3 sequence (DNA): TGTGCCAGCTCACAATTCGGGACAGGAGGTTCCTACAATGAGCAGTTCTTC. It specifies CASSQFGTGGSYNEQFF. Full variable domain (remainder filled in from reference TRBV18 and TRBJ2-1): NAGVMQNPRHLVRRRGQEARLRCSPMKGHSHVYWYRQLPEEGLKFMVYLQKENIIDESGMPKERFSAEFPKEGPSILRIQQVVRGDSAAYFCASSQFGTGGSYNEQFFGPGTRLTVL.

The chain recombines TRBV7-9 with TRBJ1-2, with 7 bases aligning to TRBD1. Germline-derived CDR1 and CDR2 are SEHNR and FQNEAQ (reference sequence). With 4 bases clipped from V and 8 bases from J, the junction kept 13 bases outside the gene matches. This CDR3 has 15 amino acids. The CDR3 is CASSSPWTTGRGYTF. Here the CDR3 DNA reads TGTGCCAGCAGCTCACCATGGACGACAGGGCGCGGCTACACCTTC.

This clone was detected only a few times. The rearrangement uses TRBV29-1 and TRBJ2-3, with D uncertain. Trimming took off 1 base at V and 1 base at J, with 6 bases between the two ends. CDR3 size: 13 residues. Germline V gene data show CDR1 as SQVTM and CDR2 as ANQGSEA. The CDR3 DNA reads as TGCAGCGTTGAAGCCTCCGGCACAGATACGCAGTATTTT. Its protein product is CSVEASGTDTQYF.

DNA for the CDR3: TGCGCCAGCAGCCAAGGTCACCGGGACACTGAAGCTTTCTTT. Translating gives CASSQGHRDTEAFF. This chain uses TRBV4-3 with TRBJ1-1; no clear D gene. V lost 1 base to trimming and J lost 3 bases, with 9 bases between them. CDR3 length: 14 amino acids. CDR1 is LGHNA and CDR2 is YSLEER in the germline V gene.

The chain joins TRBV7-9 to TRBJ2-7; 8 bases fit TRBD1. The J segment lost 4 bases and the V segment lost 4 bases, leaving 9 bases of the junction unmatched. CDR3 length: 15 residues. Germline V gene data show CDR1 as SEHNR and CDR2 as FQNEAQ (reference sequence). The CDR3 region has the DNA TGTGCCAGCAGCTCCCCCGGACAGGGTCATTACGAGCAGTACTTC. It translates to CASSSPGQGHYEQYF.

This clone was seen just once. The chain joins TRBV5-8 to TRBJ2-3, with TRBD2 matching 7 bases. The germline V gene encodes CDR1 SGHTS and CDR2 YDEGEE. Trimming took 2 bases from V and 2 from J; bases not matched to a gene: 5. The CDR3 spans 15 residues. The CDR3 DNA is TGTGCCAGCAGCTTTTTGACTAGCTTCACAGATACGCAGTATTTT. It yields the protein CASSFLTSFTDTQYF.

This chain joins TRBV5-1 and TRBJ2-1; perhaps TRBD2 as D (5 bases). V was clipped by 0 bases and J by 5 bases, with 12 bases between them. CDR3 length: 15 residues. Germline V gene lookup returns CDR1 SGHRS and CDR2 YFSETQ. In nucleotides, the CDR3 is TGCGCCAGCAGCTTGGAAGCTAGCACCGACAATGAGCAGTTCTTC. Amino acid sequence: CASSLEASTDNEQFF.

The rearrangement joins TRBV11-2 to TRBJ2-2; 14 bases map to TRBD2. The CDR3 is 16 amino acids. Germline assignment: CDR1 SGHAT and CDR2 FQNNGV. Losses at the gene ends were 8 bases for V and 1 base for J; bases not matched to a gene: 3. CDR3 amino acids: CASGTSGGWNTGELFF. CDR3 in DNA: TGTGCCAGCGGGACTAGCGGGGGATGGAACACCGGGGAGCTGTTTTTT.

The chain links TRBV6-5 to TRBJ1-4, with TRBD1 as a possible D gene (5 bases). Germline CDR1 and CDR2: MNHEY and SVGAGI. The CDR3 covers 16 residues. Trimming stripped 2 bases from V and 5 bases from J, with 15 bases between. CDR3 protein: CASSYPGDGQNEKLFF. CDR3 nucleotide sequence: TGTGCCAGCAGTTACCCGGGGGACGGTCAGAATGAAAAACTGTTTTTT.

This chain joins TRBV5-1 and TRBJ2-7, with D unclear. Germline CDR1 is SGHRS and CDR2 is YFSETQ. Between the trimmed V and J ends, which lost 7 bases and 0 bases, there was a span of 8 bases. The CDR3 has 12 residues. Here the CDR3 reads CASHHGSYEQYF. As DNA, the CDR3 is TGCGCCAGCCATCACGGCTCCTACGAGCAGTACTTC.

About this clone itself: This sample includes further DNA sequences coding for the same CDR3. The rearrangement joins TRBV7-2 to TRBJ2-3; 7 bases agree with TRBD2. CDR1 is SGHTA and CDR2 is FQGNSA in the germline V gene. With V trimmed by 5 bases and J by 6 bases, 5 bases remained unmatched. The CDR3 extends over 13 amino acids. CDR3 protein: CASSLRGRDTQYF. CDR3 sequence (DNA): TGTGCCAGCAGCCTGCGGGGGAGGGATACGCAGTATTTT.

This clone was seen once. V and J are TRBV2 and TRBJ1-5; the D is unclear. Germline values: CDR1 SNHLY, CDR2 FYNNEI. The CDR3 extends over 14 amino acids. Trimming cost V 7 bases and J 2 bases, with 12 bases left between them. CDR3 in DNA: TGTGCCAGCATGATCGGTGATGGCAATCAGCCCCAGCATTTT. The encoded protein is CASMIGDGNQPQHF. The whole variable domain, filled in from reference TRBV2 and TRBJ1-5, reads EPEVTQTPSHQVTQMGQEVILRCVPISNHLYFYWYRQILGQKVEFLVSFYNNEISEKSEIFDDQFSVERPDGSNFTLKIRSTKLEDSAMYFCASMIGDGNQPQHFGDGTRLSIL.

This CDR3 is CASSLLGAPETQYF. CDR3 nucleotide sequence: TGTGCCAGCAGTTTGTTGGGGGCACCAGAGACCCAGTACTTC. J is TRBJ2-5 and V is TRBV27, with D possibly TRBD1 on 6 matching bases. Trimming removed 3 bases from V and 4 bases from J, with 12 bases in between. Germline CDR1 reads MNHEY; CDR2 reads SMNVEV (reference sequence). The CDR3 sequence is 14 residues long.

This clone came up once. V is TRBV11-2 and J is TRBJ2-7; D is unresolved. In germline, CDR1 is SGHAT, CDR2 FQNNGV. Trimming shortened V by 0 bases and J by 1 base, and 7 bases separated the two germline ends. CDR3 length: 14 amino acids. CDR3 in DNA: TGTGCCAGCAGCTTAGATTTATTGTCCTACGAGCAGTACTTC. Translating gives CASSLDLLSYEQYF.

The V gene is TRBV7-8, the J gene TRBJ2-7, with 10 bases aligning to TRBD2. The CDR3 spans 15 residues. V lost 7 bases, J lost 9 bases, and 15 bases stayed unmatched. CDR1 SGHVS and CDR2 FQNEAQ come from the germline V gene. The CDR3 loop is CASTSGEAGGRVQYF. CDR3 nucleotide sequence: TGTGCCAGCACCTCGGGGGAAGCGGGAGGGCGGGTGCAGTACTTC.

The chain combines TRBV5-1 with TRBJ1-3, with TRBD1 identical over 9 bases. J lost 2 bases, V lost 4 bases, and 16 bases had no gene match. CDR1 is SGHRS and CDR2 is YFSETQ in the germline V gene. The CDR3 is 19 residues long. The CDR3 nucleotides read TGCGCCAGCAGCAACGATCCTAACCGGGACAGGGCGCCTGGAAACACCATATATTTT. Protein product: CASSNDPNRDRAPGNTIYF.

The CDR3 loop reads CASSFQGQETQYF. The CDR3 region has the DNA TGTGCCAGCAGTTTTCAGGGCCAGGAGACCCAGTACTTC. The gene calls are TRBV28 and TRBJ2-5; D possibly corresponds to TRBD1 (5 bases). Germline CDR1 MDHEN, CDR2 SYDVKM. CDR3 length: 13 amino acids. The germline V and J ends were trimmed by 3 bases and 5 bases, with 10 bases remaining between them.

The chain is built from TRBV6-1 and TRBJ1-2; 11 nucleotides align to TRBD1. The CDR3 runs 15 residues. V trimming: 5 bases; J trimming: 4 bases; junction bases outside the gene matches: 6. Germline CDR1 is MNHNS and CDR2 is SASEGT. As DNA, the CDR3 is TGTGCCAGCAGTCAATACGGACAGGGGGCCTATGGCTACACCTTC. It yields the protein CASSQYGQGAYGYTF.

V is TRBV5-1 and J is TRBJ1-3, with D maybe TRBD1 (5 bases). Germline loops: CDR1 SGHRS, CDR2 YFSETQ. The CDR3 is 14 residues long. Trimming stripped 4 bases from V and 0 bases from J, with 8 bases between. DNA of the CDR3: TGCGCCAGCAGCCCAGGGAACTCTGGAAACACCATATATTTT. This sequence encodes CASSPGNSGNTIYF.